The entry below describes one TCR beta chain. Antigen: not known. The CDR3 is made up of 15 amino acids. Trimming stripped 4 bases from V and 1 base from J, with 13 bases between. Germline V gene sequence: CDR1 SGHNT, CDR2 YYREEE (reference sequence). Each CDR3 protein gets one entry after TCRdb re-called the reads with MiXCR. The sample has over 100,000 distinct CDR3 sequences; more than 15% are singletons. The sample originates from a study of T cell repertoires in cytomegalovirus infection. Study summary: CMV infection and matching HLA type were both indicated by public TCR beta signatures. Study results and caveats: Carriage of CMV together with the relevant HLA was identifiable through cumulative public TCR beta family frequency. Within the response measured ex vivo, HLA-C-restricted CMV-specific TCR beta clonotypes were dominant.

The sequenced sample was PBMCs. This clonotype was sampled from a human donor in good health (CMV status not recorded). Some clones in this sample may be carry-over from other donors' samples. The chain carries TRBV5-4 and TRBJ2-3, with D possibly TRBD2 on 6 matching bases. CDR3 loop: CASSPSWGGTDTQYF. CDR3 nucleotides: TGTGCCAGCAGCCCTTCCTGGGGGGGCACAGATACGCAGTATTTT.